Reported below is one T cell receptor (beta chain). These data come from a study of patients and donors after allogeneic stem cell transplantation. This CDR3 contains 15 residues. Trimming removed 4 bases at V and 0 bases at J, with 10 bases between. Germline-derived CDR1 and CDR2 are KGHDR and SFDVKD. A single record per CDR3 protein comes from TCRdb applying MiXCR to the RT-PCR reads. The profile shows tens of thousands of distinct CDR3 sequences, about 26% of them singletons. The V gene is TRBV24-1, the J gene TRBJ2-3; D may be TRBD2 (6 bases). The sequence was obtained from a human donor who was either an allogeneic HSCT recipient or a stem cell or donor lymphocyte infusion donor (not recorded which). It is not recorded whose cells these are; they may come from a transplant donor. Material for sequencing was blood, either unsorted or a sorted T cell fraction (not recorded which). CDR3 loop: CATSERGSSTDTQYF. CDR3 bases: TGTGCCACCAGTGAGCGGGGATCCAGCACAGATACGCAGTATTTT.